Sequencing of this TCR beta chain was carried out in a study of Ad26.COV2.S vaccination and SARS-CoV-2 variants. Study details: Once or twice, 56 days apart, Ad26.COV2.S was delivered intramuscularly.

The treatment: some 20 received Ad26.COV2.S at low or high dose, single or two shots; roughly five received placebo; per-sample allocation not given. Following the first vaccine or placebo injection, samples were taken on day 63. V lost 5 bases, J lost 4 bases, and 13 bases stayed unmatched. Germline CDR1 reads LNHNV; CDR2 reads YYDKDF (reference sequence). The CDR3 covers 17 residues. Overall study results and limits: Total T cell responses may have been underestimated by the TCR breadth and depth analyses. Vaccinated and placebo-treated recipients had similar non-spike TCR breadth.

Details on this clone: The antigen is unknown.

Clones were sequenced by immunoSEQ multiplex PCR, and TCRdb holds only the in-frame ones, with some missing. The repertoire consists of 300,000 to 350,000 clones, with around 89% occurring once and the leading ten covering roughly 5%. Sample: peripheral blood, taken in a trial of Ad26.COV2.S vaccine versus placebo. The chain carries TRBV15 and TRBJ1-1, with 10 bases identical to TRBD1. The sequence came from a person aged 18-60 years who received the Ad26.COV2.S COVID-19 vaccine or a placebo. CDR3 coding DNA: TGTGCCACCAGCCACAGTTCCGGGACAGGGGACCTCACTGAAGCTTTCTTT. As protein: CATSHSSGTGDLTEAFF.